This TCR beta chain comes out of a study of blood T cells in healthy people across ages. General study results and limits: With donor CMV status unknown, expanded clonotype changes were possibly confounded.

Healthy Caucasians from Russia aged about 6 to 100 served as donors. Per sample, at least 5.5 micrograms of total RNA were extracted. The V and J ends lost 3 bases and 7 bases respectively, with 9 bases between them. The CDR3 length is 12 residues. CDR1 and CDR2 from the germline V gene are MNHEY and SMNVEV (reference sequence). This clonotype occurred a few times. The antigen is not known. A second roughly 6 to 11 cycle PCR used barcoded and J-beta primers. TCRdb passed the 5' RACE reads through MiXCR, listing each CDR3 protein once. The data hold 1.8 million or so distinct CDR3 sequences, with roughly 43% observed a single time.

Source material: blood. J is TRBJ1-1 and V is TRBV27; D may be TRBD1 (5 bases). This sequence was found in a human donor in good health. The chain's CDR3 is CASSLPGGEAFF. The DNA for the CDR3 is TGTGCCAGCAGTTTGCCGGGGGGTGAAGCTTTCTTT.